The text below deals with one T cell receptor beta chain. This receptor's antigen is unknown. There are no base qualities to consult, and no much larger clone falls within one base. Whole blood was collected in K2EDTA tubes by collaborating institutions according to the institutions' own protocols. For TCRbeta analysis, collaborators shipped samples in one of three forms: frozen whole blood, isolated PBMCs, or DNA extracted from either of those sample types. The CDR3 has 13 amino acids, counting the end cysteine and phenylalanine. Here the CDR3 DNA is all that survives: 39 bases in frame from base 1. Looking up the germline V gene (reference sequence) yields CDR1 MNHNY and CDR2 SVGAGI. The data originate from a study of blood T cell repertoires in COVID-19 (dated by TCRdb to about 2020). As for the study more broadly: Collaborator samples came from the United States, Italy and Spain and covered acute and convalescent phases of COVID-19. The prospective study material was composed of cDNA or gDNA derived from T cells, B-cell-depleted T cells, or PBMCs. The dataset comprised deeply sampled blood TCRbeta repertoires from subjects exposed to, actively infected with, or recovered from COVID-19. The repertoires were made available in a free public database intended to serve as a resource for research on the immune response to SARS-CoV-2. The samples were drawn from the first 160 participants of the ongoing ImmuneRACE study and from some 1,300 subjects provided by 6 global collaborators. Nearly every sample came with metadata listing a de-identified subject ID, COVID-19 status, age in years and sex. Where HLA class I and class II types were available, the types were taken from metadata supplied by the sample provider, not from assay-based typing.

Paper-wide results and their limitations: The amount of clinical and demographic metadata varied by source and participant and was provided uncurated.

TCRbeta CDR3 regions were amplified from genomic DNA by means of the immunoSEQ Assay, a bias-controlled multiplex PCR. Concerning the study's data processing: The number of nucleated cells in each sample was estimated from the amplification of reference gene primers within the assay. To quantify the absolute abundance of each unique TCRbeta CDR3 rearrangement, sequence reads were collapsed and filtered. Productive Simpson clonality was computed per sample as the square root of Simpson's diversity index over productive rearrangements. Sourced from immuneACCESS, this table was stored by TCRdb with only in-frame sequences that have V and J called. A share of the clones is absent; for the studies checked, an unresolved V gene accounts for under half, and the remainder has no known explanation. V, J and clone size are those of that table, while D and trimming were read from the DNA. Here the sample has under 30,000 clones; around 80% occur a single time. The ten largest clones capture about 42% of the sample.

The specimen was peripheral blood. The chain joins TRBV6-6 to TRBJ1-3; the D gene is perhaps TRBD1, on 6 matching bases. The clonotype was recovered from a woman between 65 and 79 years old with acute or convalescent COVID-19. The CDR3 has the sequence CGVGAEAGNTIYF. The DNA reads as follows: TGTGGAGTGGGGGCAGAGGCTGGAAACACCATATATTTT.